This note documents a single T cell receptor beta chain sequence. The antigen it recognizes is unknown. Within one base of it there is no much larger clone, and no base qualities were kept. TCRbeta CDR3 regions were amplified from genomic DNA by means of the immunoSEQ Assay, a bias-controlled multiplex PCR. Processing in the source paper ran as follows. The number of nucleated cells in each sample was estimated from the amplification of reference gene primers within the assay. To quantify the absolute abundance of each unique TCRbeta CDR3 rearrangement, sequence reads were collapsed and filtered. For each sample, productive Simpson clonality was calculated as the square root of Simpson's diversity index over productive rearrangements. What TCRdb holds here is the immuneACCESS table cut down to in-frame rearrangements. Part of the clones is not present; checked against another copy, under half of the missing clones reflect an unresolved V gene, and the others are unexplained. The V and J calls and the clone size are those of that table, but D and trimming were determined from the DNA. The sample table holds roughly 130,000 clones, of which about 82% were seen once. Jointly, the top ten make up around 15% of the sample.

This specimen belongs to a study of blood T cell repertoires in COVID-19 (dated by TCRdb to about 2020). Concerning the study at large: The collaborator samples originated in the United States, Italy and Spain and spanned the acute and convalescent phases of COVID-19. The prospective study material was composed of cDNA or gDNA derived from T cells, B-cell-depleted T cells, or PBMCs. Deeply sampled blood TCRbeta repertoires from subjects exposed to, actively infected with, or recovered from COVID-19 were included in the dataset. The repertoires were released in a freely available public database meant as a resource for research on the immune response to SARS-CoV-2. Samples came from the ongoing ImmuneRACE study (first 160 participants) plus 1,254 subjects from 6 global collaborators. Nearly every sample came with metadata listing a de-identified subject ID, COVID-19 status, age in years and sex. Where available, HLA class I and class II types were taken from metadata supplied by the sample provider and were not determined by assay-based typing. Points the paper makes about the study in general: The quantity of clinical and demographic metadata differed by source and by participant and was supplied without curation.

The collaborating institutions used their own protocols to collect whole blood in K2EDTA tubes. For TCRbeta analysis, collaborator samples were shipped as frozen whole blood, as isolated PBMCs, or as DNA extracted from either sample type. The sample consisted of peripheral blood. This TCR derives from a man aged 55 to 69 with active or convalescent COVID-19.

The CDR3 loop reads CASSRGQGNYGYTF. The DNA sequence is given as TGCGCCAGCAGCCGAGGACAGGGGAACTATGGCTACACCTTC. In this chain, TRBV4-3 is recombined with TRBJ1-2, with 9 central nucleotides matching TRBD1. After removal of 4 bases from V and 2 bases from J, the junction retains 2 bases not matched to a gene. There are 14 amino acids in the CDR3, from cysteine to phenylalanine inclusive. Only the CDR3 portion is preserved as DNA: 42 bases, with reading frame beginning at the first base. Based on the germline V gene, the CDR1 and CDR2 sequences are LGHNA and YSLEER.